This passage covers 18 T cell receptor beta chains from one sample sequenced in a study of blood T cell repertoires in COVID-19. The data were produced by immunoSEQ multiplex PCR, yet TCRdb's version contains in-frame clones alone and is incomplete. Among more than 200,000 clones listed, around 87% were seen once. Material for sequencing was PBMCs or T cells enriched from blood (not recorded which). Receptors were obtained from a woman aged 45-65 years who had recovered from COVID-19.

The CDR3 region has the DNA TGTGCCAGCAGTGGACAGTTCTCTGGAAACACCATATATTTT. Encoded protein: CASSGQFSGNTIYF. The chain uses TRBV5-8 and TRBJ1-3, with TRBD1 as a possible D gene (6 bases). Germline values: CDR1 SGHTS, CDR2 YDEGEE. This CDR3 is built from 14 residues. V dropped 5 bases and J dropped 0 bases, with 9 bases sitting between them.

This clone was observed a single time. In DNA form, the CDR3 reads TGTGCCAGCAGTTCCTCAGTGGGAAACACCATATATTTT. Protein: CASSSSVGNTIYF. The rearrangement links TRBV27 to TRBJ1-3; D unclear. This CDR3 spans 13 amino acids. Germline V CDR1 and CDR2: MNHEY, SMNVEV (reference sequence). Trimming stripped 4 bases from V and 4 bases from J, with 8 bases between.

This sequence joins TRBV10-2 and TRBJ2-7; 9 bases are a match to TRBD2. The CDR3 loop spans 14 amino acids. The trim removed 4 bases at V and 2 bases at J, leaving 3 bases unmatched. Germline V gene sequence: CDR1 WSHSY, CDR2 SAAADI. Here the CDR3 DNA reads TGCGCCAGCAGTGGGGGACTAGCTACCTACGAGCAGTACTTC. It codes for CASSGGLATYEQYF.

The chain links TRBV11-2 to TRBJ2-3; D perhaps matches TRBD2 (6 bases). V lost 5 bases, J lost 5 bases, and 17 bases lay in between. CDR3 length: 15 residues. The germline V gene encodes CDR1 SGHAT and CDR2 FQNNGV. The CDR3 sequence is CASSPGGTGVDTQYF. The CDR3 nucleotides are TGTGCCAGCAGCCCTGGAGGTACGGGGGTAGATACGCAGTATTTT.

The chain is built from TRBV28 and TRBJ2-1, with D maybe TRBD2 (6 bases). Trimming shortened V by 3 bases and J by 6 bases, and 12 bases separated the two germline ends. The CDR3 is made up of 14 amino acids. Germline CDR1 is MDHEN and CDR2 is SYDVKM. The CDR3 region is CASSLLTGGNEQFF. The CDR3 DNA sequence: TGTGCCAGCAGTTTGTTGACCGGGGGCAATGAGCAGTTCTTC.

This chain joins TRBV6-5 and TRBJ2-7, with 8 bases aligning to TRBD2. The CDR3 runs 15 residues. Germline assignment: CDR1 MNHEY and CDR2 SVGAGI. Trimming cost V 4 bases and J 0 bases; bases outside gene matches: 5. The CDR3 region is CASSSAGGSSYEQYF. The CDR3 coding sequence is TGTGCCAGCAGTTCTGCGGGAGGATCCTCCTACGAGCAGTACTTC.

The chain couples TRBV5-1 to TRBJ2-1; D call uncertain. This CDR3 is 14 amino acids long. CDR1 and CDR2 from the germline V gene are SGHRS and YFSETQ. V gave up 3 bases and J gave up 8 bases, with 15 bases separating them. This chain's CDR3 is CASSSDTPKDEQFF. The CDR3 bases are TGCGCCAGCAGCTCCGATACCCCTAAAGATGAGCAGTTCTTC.

The rearrangement joins TRBV27 to TRBJ2-1; 7 bases agree with TRBD1. The CDR3 length is 13 residues. Looked up from germline, CDR1 is MNHEY and CDR2 is SMNVEV (reference sequence). The J segment lost 9 bases and the V segment lost 3 bases, leaving 5 bases of the junction unmatched. The CDR3 region has the DNA TGTGCCAGCAGTTTCTATAGGGACAGTGAGCAGTTCTTC. The encoded protein is CASSFYRDSEQFF.

V gene TRBV7-9 combines with J gene TRBJ2-5; TRBD2 matches 10 bases. Germline V gives CDR1 SEHNR, CDR2 FQNEAQ (reference sequence). V lost 6 bases and J lost 9; bases outside the gene matches: 7. There are 13 residues in the CDR3. The CDR3 DNA reads TGTGCCAGCAGGGGACTAGCGACCTTTCCCCAGTACTTC. It encodes CASRGLATFPQYF.

This clone appeared a single time. The V call is TRBV12-3 or TRBV12-4, the J call TRBJ2-7; a weak D match, TRBD2 (6 bases). V lost 5 bases, J lost 3 bases, and 8 bases lay in between. CDR3 length equals 12 residues. The CDR3, as DNA: TGTGCCAGCAGTATCGGGAGCTACGAGCAGTACTTC. It yields the protein CASSIGSYEQYF.

The rearrangement joins TRBV3-1 (or the pseudogene TRBV3-2) to TRBJ2-2; D is possibly TRBD2 (6 bases). Germline CDR1 LGHDT, CDR2 YNNKEL (reference sequence). The V gene lost 4 bases and the J gene lost 7 bases, with 25 bases spanning the gap. The CDR3 is made up of 18 amino acids. The CDR3 sequence: CASSPIRTTSGRIGELFF. The CDR3 region has the DNA TGTGCCAGCAGCCCCATTCGTACGACTAGTGGAAGAATCGGGGAGCTGTTTTTT.

The chain joins TRBV19 to TRBJ2-2, with D perhaps TRBD1 (5 bases). The ends were cut back, 3 bases at V and 6 bases at J, with 11 bases in the middle. The CDR3 totals 14 residues. Germline loops: CDR1 LNHDA, CDR2 SQIVND (reference sequence). CDR3 amino acids: CASSIWGNSGELFF. DNA of the CDR3: TGTGCCAGTAGTATCTGGGGCAATTCCGGGGAGCTGTTTTTT.

The chain joins TRBV7-2 to TRBJ1-2, with TRBD1 matching over 10 bases. The junction had 6 bases not matched to a gene; V was cut back by 3 bases and J by 5 bases. The CDR3 contains 15 residues. Germline CDR1 is SGHTA and CDR2 is FQGNSA. The CDR3 DNA reads as TGTGCCAGCAGCTTGACAGGGGGCGTCCGTTATGGCTACACCTTC. This codes for CASSLTGGVRYGYTF.

The rearrangement uses TRBV6-2 or TRBV6-3 and TRBJ1-5; 8 nucleotides match TRBD1. Germline values: CDR1 MNHEY, CDR2 SVGEGT. This CDR3 has 16 residues. V trimming: 0 bases; J trimming: 6 bases; junction bases outside the gene matches: 7. The CDR3 reads CASSYSLQGVTQPQHF. CDR3 in DNA: TGTGCCAGCAGTTACTCATTACAGGGGGTCACTCAGCCCCAGCATTTT.

V is TRBV18 and J is TRBJ1-5; weak D call: TRBD1 (5 bases). V lost 2 bases, J lost 7 bases, and 12 bases lay in between. Per the germline V gene, CDR1 is KGHSH and CDR2 is LQKENI. This CDR3 is built from 14 residues. CDR3 protein: CASSPVGRVQPQHF. DNA of the CDR3: TGTGCCAGCTCACCAGTGGGCAGGGTCCAGCCCCAGCATTTT.

The chain recombines TRBV27 with TRBJ2-1; the match to TRBD2 covers 12 bases. This CDR3 region has 16 residues. With 3 bases clipped from V and 7 bases from J, the junction kept 7 bases outside the gene matches. Per germline, CDR1 MNHEY and CDR2 SMNVEV (reference sequence). CDR3 sequence: CASSFSTSGSLNEQFF. CDR3 in DNA: TGTGCCAGCAGTTTCTCGACTAGCGGGAGTCTTAATGAGCAGTTCTTC.

V is TRBV4-1 and J is TRBJ1-3; TRBD1 matches at 7 bases. J gave up 5 bases and V 1 base, and 8 bases lay outside the gene matches. The CDR3 has 16 amino acids. Germline V gene data show CDR1 as MGHRA and CDR2 as YSYEKL. The CDR3 nucleotides are TGCGCCAGCAGCCAAGCATGGGACAGTGGGAGAAACACCATATATTTT. This translates into CASSQAWDSGRNTIYF.

The gene calls are TRBV2 and TRBJ1-1, with 12 bases lining up with TRBD1. V lost 7 bases, J lost 2 bases, and 11 bases stayed unmatched. The CDR3 loop spans 17 amino acids. The germline V gene encodes CDR1 SNHLY and CDR2 FYNNEI. The DNA of the CDR3 is TGTGCCAGCACCAGAAACCCGGGACAGGGGGCCAACACTGAAGCTTTCTTT. Amino acid sequence: CASTRNPGQGANTEAFF. Variable domain in full (rest from reference TRBV2 and TRBJ1-1): EPEVTQTPSHQVTQMGQEVILRCVPISNHLYFYWYRQILGQKVEFLVSFYNNEISEKSEIFDDQFSVERPDGSNFTLKIRSTKLEDSAMYFCASTRNPGQGANTEAFFGQGTRLTVV.